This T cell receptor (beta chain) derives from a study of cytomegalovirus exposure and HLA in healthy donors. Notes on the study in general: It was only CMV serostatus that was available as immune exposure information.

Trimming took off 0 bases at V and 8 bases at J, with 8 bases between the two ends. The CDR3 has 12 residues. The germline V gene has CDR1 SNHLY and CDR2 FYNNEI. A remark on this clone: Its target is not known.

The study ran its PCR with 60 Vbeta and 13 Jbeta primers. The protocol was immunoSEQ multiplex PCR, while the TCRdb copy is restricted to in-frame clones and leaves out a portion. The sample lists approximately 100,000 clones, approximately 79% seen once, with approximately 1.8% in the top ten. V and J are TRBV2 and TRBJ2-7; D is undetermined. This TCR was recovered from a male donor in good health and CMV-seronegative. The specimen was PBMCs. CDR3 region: CASSEAAGKQYF. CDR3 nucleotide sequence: TGTGCCAGCAGTGAAGCGGCAGGCAAGCAGTACTTC.